These 21 T cell receptor beta chains were sequenced from one sample in a study of T-cell memory formation after mild COVID-19. MiXCR was run by TCRdb on the 5' RACE reads, yielding one entry per CDR3 protein. The repertoire holds around 140,000 distinct CDR3 sequences, approximately 25% seen once, with approximately 25% in the top ten. The sample taken for sequencing was PBMCs or a T cell subset sorted from them (not recorded which). The receptor set was obtained from an adult woman who had mild COVID-19 (a few samples of this study predate the infection). Cell type and time point are not known.

The gene calls are TRBV11-2 and TRBJ2-1; D uncertain. The CDR3 consists of 15 residues. Germline V gene data show CDR1 as SGHAT and CDR2 as FQNNGV. V was pared by 1 base and J by 3 bases, with 10 bases between. The CDR3 spells CASSLGRNLYNEQFF. CDR3 DNA: TGTGCCAGCAGCTTAGGGCGTAATCTCTACAATGAGCAGTTCTTC.

The chain has TRBV12-3 or TRBV12-4 and TRBJ1-1, with no clear D. The CDR3 totals 15 residues. V gave up 4 bases and J gave up 1 base, with 13 bases separating them. CDR3 sequence: CASSSLLAGNTEAFF. For the CDR3, the DNA is TGTGCCAGCAGTTCTCTATTAGCCGGGAACACTGAAGCTTTCTTT.

There are a few counts of this clonotype. The genes are TRBV2 and TRBJ1-6, with D tentatively TRBD1 (5 bases). The CDR3 has 15 amino acids. Trimming cost V 5 bases and J 8 bases, with 16 bases left between them. Germline lookup yields CDR1 SNHLY and CDR2 FYNNEI. CDR3 amino acids: CASSPGARRDSPLHF. The CDR3 DNA follows: TGTGCCAGCAGTCCCGGGGCTAGGCGCGATTCACCCCTCCACTTT.

The chain is built from TRBV9 and TRBJ2-7, with 8 bases aligning to TRBD2. The CDR3 loop spans 14 amino acids. V lost 0 bases to trimming and J lost 5 bases; unmatched junction nucleotides: 4. Germline V gene sequence: CDR1 SGDLS, CDR2 YYNGEE. The CDR3 sequence is CASSVDLSGNEQYF. The CDR3 DNA follows: TGTGCCAGCAGCGTAGATCTTAGCGGGAACGAGCAGTACTTC.

The chain couples TRBV6-2 or TRBV6-3 to TRBJ1-2; D unresolved. Germline V CDR1 and CDR2: MNHEY, SVGEGT. This CDR3 comprises 13 residues. Trimming shortened V by 1 base and J by 4 bases, and 7 bases separated the two germline ends. CDR3 amino acids: CASSYWTVYGYTF. CDR3 sequence (DNA): TGTGCCAGCAGTTACTGGACGGTCTATGGCTACACCTTC.

There are a few counts of this clonotype. V usage is TRBV4-3 and J usage is TRBJ2-1; D possibly uses TRBD1 or TRBD2 (5 bases each). The CDR3 totals 18 residues. Germline V gene lookup returns CDR1 LGHNA and CDR2 YSLEER. V lost 3 bases to trimming and J lost 7 bases, with 25 bases between them. The CDR3: CASSQGTWKSILRNEQFF. CDR3 nucleotides: TGCGCCAGCAGCCAGGGGACGTGGAAATCGATTCTCAGGAATGAGCAGTTCTTC.

This clonotype is large by share. In nucleotides, the CDR3 is TGCAGTGCTGGACAGATCGGCGGGGGGGCAGATACGCAGTATTTT. It encodes CSAGQIGGGADTQYF. The chain uses TRBV20-1 and TRBJ2-3, with TRBD2 matching 9 bases. The CDR3 totals 15 residues. Germline V gene sequence: CDR1 DFQATT, CDR2 SNEGSKA (reference sequence). J lost 4 bases, V lost 5 bases, and 10 bases had no gene match.

The chain joins TRBV20-1 to TRBJ1-5; a possible D gene is TRBD1 (6 bases). The germline V and J ends were trimmed by 4 bases and 4 bases, with 14 bases remaining between them. Germline V gene lookup returns CDR1 DFQATT and CDR2 SNEGSKA (reference sequence). This CDR3 is 14 amino acids long. The DNA of the CDR3 is TGCAGTGCTATCTTTCAGGGGATGAATCAGCCCCAGCATTTT. Protein: CSAIFQGMNQPQHF.

The V call is TRBV12-3 or TRBV12-4, the J call TRBJ2-3, with D possibly being TRBD2 (6 bases). Deletions cut 6 bases from V and 1 base from J, with 11 bases between. The CDR3 has 14 amino acids. The CDR3 protein is CASSAREGTDTQYF. CDR3 in DNA: TGTGCCAGCAGCGCCAGGGAGGGCACAGATACGCAGTATTTT.

The chain has TRBV7-6 and TRBJ2-1, with D tentatively TRBD1 or TRBD2 (5 bases each). This CDR3 region has 13 residues. Looked up from germline, CDR1 is SGHVS and CDR2 is FNYEAQ. V lost 1 base, J lost 8 bases, and 9 bases lay in between. The CDR3 sequence is CASSLGDPDEQFF. CDR3 DNA sequence: TGTGCCAGCAGCTTAGGGGACCCGGATGAGCAGTTCTTC.

V and J are TRBV19 and TRBJ2-5; tentative D call: TRBD2 (5 bases). Trimming cost V 3 bases and J 5 bases, with 16 bases left between them. The CDR3 runs 15 residues. Germline V gene lookup returns CDR1 LNHDA and CDR2 SQIVND (reference sequence). The CDR3 region has the DNA TGTGCCAGTAGTATCTCCGGGGTTATAGGGGAGACCCAGTACTTC. Protein product: CASSISGVIGETQYF.

In its sample, this clonotype was seen a few times. The chain joins TRBV6-5 to TRBJ1-2; maybe TRBD1 (5 bases). The CDR3 is made up of 16 amino acids. The germline gives CDR1 MNHEY, CDR2 SVGAGI. Trimming pared 10 bases from V and 4 bases from J, leaving 25 bases between. As DNA, the CDR3 is TGTGCCACCCGGGGGGATACTAGCGGGGCTGTCTATGGCTACACCTTC. Residues: CATRGDTSGAVYGYTF.

A few counts support this clonotype. This chain links TRBV12-3 or TRBV12-4 with TRBJ2-7, with D unresolved. The CDR3 has 14 amino acids. The germline V and J ends were trimmed by 2 bases and 2 bases, with 10 bases remaining between them. CDR3 coding DNA: TGTGCCAGCAGTTTATTGGCGGCCCCCTACGAGCAGTACTTC. Its protein is CASSLLAAPYEQYF.

The table lists this clonotype with a count of one. This chain uses TRBV29-1 with TRBJ1-1; no definite D call. The CDR3 is made up of 13 amino acids. V lost 7 bases, J lost 1 base, and 13 bases lay in between. Germline V lookup: CDR1 SQVTM, CDR2 ANQGSEA. Written as DNA, the CDR3 is TGCAGCGGAGACGAGGATACGAACACTGAAGCTTTCTTT. This codes for CSGDEDTNTEAFF.

The chain has TRBV5-1 and TRBJ2-7, with D possibly TRBD1 on 6 matching bases. The germline CDR1 and CDR2 sequences are SGHRS and YFSETQ. V was pared by 0 bases and J by 0 bases, with 16 bases between. The CDR3 is 17 residues long. CDR3 sequence reads: CASSLAKGRQVSYEQYF. The CDR3 bases are TGCGCCAGCAGCTTGGCCAAGGGGAGACAGGTCTCCTACGAGCAGTACTTC.

This chain uses TRBV3-1 with TRBJ1-1, with 8 bases fitting TRBD1. The CDR3 has 15 amino acids. The junction had 8 bases not matched to a gene; V was cut back by 1 base and J by 7 bases. The germline V gene has CDR1 LGHDT and CDR2 YNNKEL (reference sequence). The CDR3 DNA is TGTGCCAGCAGCCAAGGTACAGGGGGATGGGATGAAGCTTTCTTT. Its translation is CASSQGTGGWDEAFF.

A few counts support this clonotype. CDR3 nucleotides: TGCAGTGCCAACGCATTAGATACGCAGTATTTT. Encoded protein: CSANALDTQYF. This chain links TRBV20-1 with TRBJ2-3, with D hard to call. Trimming left V 6 bases short and J 5 bases short, with 9 bases between. CDR3 length: 11 residues. CDR1 and CDR2 from the germline V gene are DFQATT and SNEGSKA (reference sequence).

J is TRBJ2-7 and V is TRBV6-5; possible D gene TRBD2, 7 bases. The CDR3 has 16 residues. The germline V and J ends were trimmed by 6 bases and 4 bases, with 22 bases remaining between them. CDR1 is MNHEY, CDR2 SVGAGI, per germline. The CDR3 region is CASSLTRAGRGYEQYF. The CDR3 coding sequence is TGTGCCAGCAGCCTCACGAGAGCAGGGAGGGGGTACGAGCAGTACTTC.

This clonotype turned up a few times. The rearrangement joins TRBV5-4 to TRBJ2-2, with 7 positions matching TRBD2. V dropped 3 bases and J dropped 1; count of bases not matched to a gene: 6. The length of the CDR3 is 16 residues. The germline gives CDR1 SGHNT, CDR2 YYREEE (reference sequence). The CDR3 DNA follows: TGTGCCAGCAGCTCAGAGCGGGAATTGAACACCGGGGAGCTGTTTTTT. Translated, it gives CASSSERELNTGELFF.

The chain recombines TRBV12-3 or TRBV12-4 with TRBJ2-3; 9 bases fit TRBD1. There are 14 residues in the CDR3. V trimming: 6 bases; J trimming: 1 base; junction bases outside the gene matches: 2. The CDR3 sequence: CASSRTGGTDTQYF. The CDR3 nucleotides are TGTGCCAGCAGCCGGACAGGGGGCACAGATACGCAGTATTTT.

This clonotype appeared a few times. V gene TRBV7-6 combines with J gene TRBJ2-1, with D possibly matching TRBD2 (6 bases). The CDR3 loop spans 15 amino acids. Germline lookup yields CDR1 SGHVS and CDR2 FNYEAQ. Trimming left V 5 bases short and J 3 bases short, with 14 bases between. CDR3 nucleotide sequence: TGTGCCAGCAGCACGACCGGGACTCACTACAATGAGCAGTTCTTC. Protein product: CASSTTGTHYNEQFF.